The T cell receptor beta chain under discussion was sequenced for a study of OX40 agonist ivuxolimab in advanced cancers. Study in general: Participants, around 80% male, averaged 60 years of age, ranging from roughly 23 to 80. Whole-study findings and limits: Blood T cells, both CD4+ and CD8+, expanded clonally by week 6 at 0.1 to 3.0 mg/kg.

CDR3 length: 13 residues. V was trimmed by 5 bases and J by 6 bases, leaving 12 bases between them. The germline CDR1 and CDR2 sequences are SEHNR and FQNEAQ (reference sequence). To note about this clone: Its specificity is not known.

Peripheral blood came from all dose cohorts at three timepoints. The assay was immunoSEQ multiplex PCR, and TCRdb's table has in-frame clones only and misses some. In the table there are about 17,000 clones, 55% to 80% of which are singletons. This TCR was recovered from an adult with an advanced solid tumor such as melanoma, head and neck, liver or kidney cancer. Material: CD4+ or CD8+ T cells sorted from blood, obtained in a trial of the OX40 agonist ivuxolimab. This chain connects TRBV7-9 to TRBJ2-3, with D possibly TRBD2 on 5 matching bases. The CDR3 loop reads CASSHGLRDTQYF. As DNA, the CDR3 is TGTGCCAGCAGCCACGGACTTAGGGATACGCAGTATTTT.